Shown below are 30 T cell receptor beta chains from a single sample sequenced in a study of graft-versus-host responses after intestinal transplantation (dated by TCRdb to about 2021). Preparation of the library involved the immunoSEQ multiplex PCR assay. Here the immuneACCESS table is served through TCRdb, limited to in-frame sequences with V and J called. Missing clones are a known gap in these copies; in checked studies unresolved V genes cover under half, and the rest lacks a known reason. The sample table lists 35,000 to 45,000 clones, roughly 91% of them with a count of one. The ten largest clonotypes hold about 4.4% of the sample. This material consisted of PBMCs, taken 524 days after transplant. Receptor source: a human patient who received an intestinal transplant, so some T cells may come from the graft donor.

This clone was observed a single time. V is TRBV23-1 and J is TRBJ1-2; 8 bases line up with TRBD1. TRBV23-1 is known as an ORF, though its function is uncertain. This CDR3 is 15 amino acids long. V gave up 5 bases and J gave up 3 bases; unmatched junction bases: 8. The CDR3 spells CASSWNRGRYYGYTF. The CDR3 DNA sequence: TGCGCCAGCAGTTGGAACAGGGGGAGATACTATGGCTACACCTTC.

The V and J genes are TRBV19 and TRBJ2-2; perhaps TRBD1 as D (6 bases). Germline values: CDR1 LNHDA, CDR2 SQIVND (reference sequence). CDR3 size: 15 residues. V gave up 3 bases and J gave up 1 base, with 9 bases separating them. The DNA of the CDR3 is TGTGCCAGTAGTATTGTACAGGGGAACACCGGGGAGCTGTTTTTT. Residues: CASSIVQGNTGELFF.

The chain couples TRBV30 to TRBJ1-2, with unresolved D. The CDR3 extends over 13 amino acids. The germline V and J ends were trimmed by 1 base and 0 bases, with 6 bases remaining between them. The germline V gene encodes CDR1 GTSNPN and CDR2 SVGIG (reference sequence). The CDR3 reads CAWSGDPNYGYTF. For the CDR3, the DNA is TGTGCCTGGAGTGGCGACCCTAACTATGGCTACACCTTC.

The chain carries TRBV4-3 and TRBJ2-1; D unresolved. Germline CDR1 and CDR2: LGHNA and YSLEER. V lost 3 bases and J lost 0, with 3 bases in between. CDR3 length: 13 residues. The CDR3: CASSHSSYNEQFF. CDR3 nucleotide sequence: TGCGCCAGCAGCCATAGCTCCTACAATGAGCAGTTCTTC.

The V and J genes are TRBV9 and TRBJ2-7; 7 bases agree with TRBD1. Germline V gene data show CDR1 as SGDLS and CDR2 as YYNGEE. The length of the CDR3 is 16 residues. V was clipped by 0 bases and J by 0 bases; unmatched bases: 6. This CDR3 is CASSVEETGYSYEQYF. The CDR3 region has the DNA TGTGCCAGCAGCGTAGAGGAGACAGGGTACTCCTACGAGCAGTACTTC.

In its sample, this clone was seen once. The chain recombines TRBV9 with TRBJ1-3; D remains ambiguous. The CDR3 runs to 15 residues. Germline assignment: CDR1 SGDLS and CDR2 YYNGEE. V was cut by 0 bases and J by 0 bases, with 7 bases left in between. The CDR3: CASSVEWASGNTIYF. CDR3 nucleotides: TGTGCCAGCAGCGTAGAATGGGCCTCTGGAAACACCATATATTTT.

The rearrangement links TRBV7-9 to TRBJ1-2, with 10 bases lining up with TRBD1. Looked up from germline, CDR1 is SEHNR and CDR2 is FQNEAQ (reference sequence). The CDR3 consists of 15 residues. Trimming removed 0 bases from V and 4 bases from J; junction bases left unmatched: 2. The CDR3, as DNA: TGTGCCAGCAGCTTAGCCGGGACAGGGGTCTATGGCTACACCTTC. It is translated as CASSLAGTGVYGYTF.

The CDR3 DNA reads TGTGCCAGCAGCTTTCCGGCTAGCGGAGCCTACGAGCAGTACTTC. Its protein is CASSFPASGAYEQYF. The chain couples TRBV5-4 to TRBJ2-7, with 7 bases matching TRBD2. Trimming at V came to 2 bases and at J to 2 bases, leaving 7 bases not matched to a gene. The germline V gene has CDR1 SGHNT and CDR2 YYREEE (reference sequence). This CDR3 region has 15 residues.

This chain links TRBV7-3 with TRBJ2-1; 8 nucleotides line up with TRBD2. V lost 5 bases and J lost 5; bases outside the gene matches: 8. Germline V gene lookup returns CDR1 SGHTA and CDR2 FQGTGA. This CDR3 is built from 15 residues. CDR3 region: CASSPWDSGNNEQFF. CDR3 nucleotide sequence: TGTGCCAGCAGCCCCTGGGATAGCGGGAACAATGAGCAGTTCTTC.

The V and J genes are TRBV5-1 and TRBJ2-5; maybe TRBD1 (8 bases). The V gene's germline CDR1 is SGHRS and CDR2 YFSETQ. V was cut by 3 bases and J by 4 bases, with 19 bases left in between. This CDR3 comprises 16 residues. In DNA form, the CDR3 reads TGCGCCAGCAGCTCTCAACAGGGGGGGACCGGAGAGACCCAGTACTTC. This encodes CASSSQQGGTGETQYF.

The chain recombines TRBV5-4 with TRBJ1-1; the D gene is possibly TRBD1 (5 bases). Trimming cost V 0 bases and J 0 bases, with 9 bases left between them. Germline V gene sequence: CDR1 SGHNT, CDR2 YYREEE (reference sequence). The CDR3 spans 15 residues. This CDR3 is CASSLVGQVNTEAFF. For the CDR3, the DNA is TGTGCCAGCAGCTTGGTAGGACAAGTGAACACTGAAGCTTTCTTT.

The genes are TRBV15 and TRBJ1-1; a possible D gene is TRBD1 (5 bases). The germline V gene encodes CDR1 LNHNV and CDR2 YYDKDF (reference sequence). The CDR3 totals 15 residues. V lost 3 bases, J lost 2 bases, and 13 bases lay in between. This chain's CDR3 is CATSSHGATNTEAFF. CDR3 in DNA: TGTGCCACCAGCAGCCACGGGGCCACCAACACTGAAGCTTTCTTT. Full variable domain (outside the CDR3, taken from reference TRBV15 and TRBJ1-1): DAMVIQNPRYQVTQFGKPVTLSCSQTLNHNVMYWYQQKSSQAPKLLFHYYDKDFNNEADTPDNFQSRRPNTSFCFLDIRSPGLGDTAMYLCATSSHGATNTEAFFGQGTRLTVV.

This chain connects TRBV5-1 to TRBJ2-3; no clear D. This CDR3 contains 15 residues. V was clipped by 0 bases and J by 0 bases, with 8 bases between them. Germline V gene data show CDR1 as SGHRS and CDR2 as YFSETQ. The CDR3: CASSLEGASTDTQYF. The CDR3, as DNA: TGCGCCAGCAGCTTGGAAGGTGCAAGCACAGATACGCAGTATTTT.

The V gene is TRBV30, the J gene TRBJ1-1; D not resolved. The CDR3 is 13 residues long. V dropped 3 bases and J dropped 0 bases, with 8 bases sitting between them. CDR1 and CDR2 (germline): GTSNPN, SVGIG (reference sequence). The CDR3 DNA is TGTGCCTGGAGCTCCACTATGAACACTGAAGCTTTCTTT. It specifies CAWSSTMNTEAFF. The full variable domain, in which reference TRBV30 and TRBJ1-1 provide the parts outside the CDR3, is SQTIHQWPATLVQPVGSPLSLECTVEGTSNPNLYWYRQAAGRGLQLLFYSVGIGQISSEVPQNLSASRPQDRQFILSSKKLLLSDSGFYLCAWSSTMNTEAFFGQGTRLTVV.

The V and J genes are TRBV28 and TRBJ2-6; D gene unclear. The CDR3 extends over 18 amino acids. V lost 5 bases and J lost 0, with 17 bases in between. Germline-derived CDR1 and CDR2 are MDHEN and SYDVKM. The CDR3, as DNA: TGTGCCAGCAGTGTCCCCGGGTGGATATTCTCTGGGGCCAACGTCCTGACTTTC. Its protein product is CASSVPGWIFSGANVLTF.

The V and J genes are TRBV29-1 and TRBJ2-3; D ambiguous. The V end was cut by 2 bases, the J end by 1 base, with 7 bases between. Per germline, CDR1 SQVTM and CDR2 ANQGSEA. The CDR3 covers 13 residues. The CDR3 region is CSVEMLGTDTQYF. The CDR3 DNA reads TGCAGCGTTGAAATGCTCGGCACAGATACGCAGTATTTT.

The rearrangement joins TRBV28 to TRBJ2-3; TRBD2 aligns across 12 bases. The CDR3 has 12 amino acids. Germline CDR1 and CDR2: MDHEN and SYDVKM. With V trimmed by 6 bases and J by 14 bases, 6 bases remained unmatched. CDR3: CASRVGTSGPYF. CDR3 nucleotide sequence: TGTGCCAGCAGGGTGGGGACTAGCGGGCCGTATTTT.

The CDR3: CASSQTGDYEQYF. The CDR3 DNA sequence: TGTGCCAGCAGTCAGACAGGGGACTACGAGCAGTACTTC. The rearrangement joins TRBV25-1 to TRBJ2-7; TRBD1 agrees at 8 bases. CDR1 MGHDK and CDR2 SYGVNS come from the germline V gene. Losses at the gene ends were 5 bases for V and 3 bases for J; bases not matched to a gene: 3. The CDR3 is 13 residues long.

This rearrangement joins TRBV2 to TRBJ2-1; tentatively, D is TRBD1 (5 bases). The CDR3 contains 13 residues. CDR1 SNHLY and CDR2 FYNNEI come from the germline V gene. V lost 6 bases and J lost 6, with 12 bases in between. CDR3 region: CASSSRVLNEQFF. CDR3 bases: TGTGCCAGCAGCAGCAGGGTGCTCAATGAGCAGTTCTTC.

The rearrangement joins TRBV30 to TRBJ2-3, with D tentatively TRBD2 (7 bases). The CDR3 has 14 amino acids. The V and J ends lost 4 bases and 3 bases respectively, with 14 bases between them. CDR1 is GTSNPN, CDR2 SVGIG, per germline (reference sequence). The CDR3 protein is CAWKGGGKTDTQYF. CDR3 DNA sequence: TGTGCCTGGAAGGGGGGAGGGAAGACAGATACGCAGTATTTT.

V and J are TRBV27 and TRBJ1-4; D perhaps matches TRBD1 (5 bases). Germline lookup yields CDR1 MNHEY and CDR2 SMNVEV (reference sequence). The V end was cut by 1 base, the J end by 0 bases, with 15 bases between. The CDR3 length is 18 residues. The CDR3 nucleotides read TGTGCCAGCAGTTTATACGGGACGGACCTCGCAACTAATGAAAAACTGTTTTTT. Translated: CASSLYGTDLATNEKLFF.

V usage is TRBV28 and J usage is TRBJ2-7; D is perhaps TRBD1 (6 bases). Per the germline V gene, CDR1 is MDHEN and CDR2 is SYDVKM. V lost 2 bases, J lost 0 bases, and 8 bases lay in between. This CDR3 is 14 amino acids long. This CDR3 is CASSLGGSSYEQYF. The DNA for the CDR3 is TGTGCCAGCAGTTTAGGGGGCAGCTCCTACGAGCAGTACTTC.

The DNA for the CDR3 is TGTGCCAGCTCGCCCGGGACTGGCACTGAAGCTTTCTTT. This sequence encodes CASSPGTGTEAFF. This rearrangement joins TRBV18 to TRBJ1-1; possible D gene TRBD1, 5 bases. The CDR3 is 13 amino acids. V was shortened by 6 bases and J by 4 bases, with 12 bases between the two germline ends. In germline, CDR1 is KGHSH, CDR2 LQKENI.

The V call is TRBV5-1, the J call TRBJ2-2; TRBD2 matches at 14 bases. J gave up 4 bases and V 2 bases, and 1 base lay outside the gene matches. This CDR3 has 16 amino acids. Germline V gene lookup returns CDR1 SGHRS and CDR2 YFSETQ. CDR3 in DNA: TGCGCCAGCAGCTTTGGACTAGCGGGAGGCACCGGGGAGCTGTTTTTT. It encodes CASSFGLAGGTGELFF.

CDR3 coding DNA: TGTGCCAGCAGTGAACTCCACGCAGGGAGCTCCTACGAGCAGTACTTC. This codes for CASSELHAGSSYEQYF. The rearrangement uses TRBV6-1 and TRBJ2-7; either TRBD1 or TRBD2 may fit D (5 bases each). The germline CDR1 and CDR2 sequences are MNHNS and SASEGT. The CDR3 loop spans 16 amino acids. Trimming stripped 2 bases from V and 0 bases from J, with 14 bases between.

The chain couples TRBV27 to TRBJ2-7, with D possibly being TRBD1 or TRBD2 (6 bases each). The CDR3 has 14 amino acids. Germline V gene lookup returns CDR1 MNHEY and CDR2 SMNVEV (reference sequence). Trimming stripped 3 bases from V and 3 bases from J, with 12 bases between. CDR3 loop: CASSLGASVYEQYF. Written as DNA, the CDR3 is TGTGCCAGCAGTTTGGGGGCTAGCGTCTACGAGCAGTACTTC.

This clone was seen a single time. V gene TRBV9 combines with J gene TRBJ2-2; TRBD1 aligns across 8 bases. This CDR3 region has 15 residues. Germline V gene sequence: CDR1 SGDLS, CDR2 YYNGEE. The ends lost 4 bases at V and 6 bases at J; junction bases unmatched: 8. CDR3: CASSLDRGFSGELFF. CDR3 DNA sequence: TGTGCCAGCAGCCTAGACAGGGGTTTCTCCGGGGAGCTGTTTTTT.

The rearrangement joins TRBV28 to TRBJ2-4; D possibly corresponds to TRBD2 (5 bases). Per the germline V gene, CDR1 is MDHEN and CDR2 is SYDVKM. This CDR3 comprises 16 residues. The V end lost 3 bases, the J end lost 0 bases, and 12 bases lay between the germline ends. The CDR3 nucleotides read TGTGCCAGCAGTTTTTCGGTAGCGTTAGCCAAAAACATTCAGTACTTC. Amino acid sequence: CASSFSVALAKNIQYF.

V and J are TRBV27 and TRBJ1-2; weak D call: TRBD1 (6 bases). This CDR3 has 12 residues. Looked up from germline, CDR1 is MNHEY and CDR2 is SMNVEV (reference sequence). V lost 5 bases and J 7 bases, leaving 11 bases between the germline ends. CDR3 nucleotides: TGTGCCAGCAGTCCCGGGGGCAGTGGCTACACCTTC. Amino acids: CASSPGGSGYTF.

The chain joins TRBV7-6 to TRBJ1-3; no reliable D call. CDR1 is SGHVS, CDR2 FNYEAQ, per germline. The CDR3 has 17 residues. Deletions cut 3 bases from V and 3 bases from J, with 18 bases between. The CDR3 protein is CASSFGGPSGGGNTIYF. DNA for the CDR3: TGTGCCAGCAGCTTTGGAGGACCGTCCGGAGGTGGAAACACCATATATTTT. The full variable domain, with the rest looked up from reference TRBV7-6 and TRBJ1-3, is GAGVSQSPRYKVTKRGQDVALRCDPISGHVSLYWYRQALGQGPEFLTYFNYEAQQDKSGLPNDRFSAERPEGSISTLTIQRTEQRDSAMYRCASSFGGPSGGGNTIYFGEGSWLTVV.